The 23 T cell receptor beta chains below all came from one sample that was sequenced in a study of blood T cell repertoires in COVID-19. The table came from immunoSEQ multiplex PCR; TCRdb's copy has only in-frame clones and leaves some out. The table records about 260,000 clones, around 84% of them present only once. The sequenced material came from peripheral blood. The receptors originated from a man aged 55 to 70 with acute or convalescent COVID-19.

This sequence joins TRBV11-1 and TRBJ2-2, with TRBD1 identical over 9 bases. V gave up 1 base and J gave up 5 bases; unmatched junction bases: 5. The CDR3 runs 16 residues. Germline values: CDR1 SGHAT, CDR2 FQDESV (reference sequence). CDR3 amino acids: CASSLGGQGLTGELFF. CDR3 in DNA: TGTGCCAGCAGCTTAGGGGGACAGGGACTTACCGGGGAGCTGTTTTTT. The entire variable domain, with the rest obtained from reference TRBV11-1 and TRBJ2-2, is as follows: EAEVAQSPRYKITEKSQAVAFWCDPISGHATLYWYRQILGQGPELLVQFQDESVVDDSQLPKDRFSAERLKGVDSTLKIQPAELGDSAMYLCASSLGGQGLTGELFFGEGSRLTVL.

The CDR3 sequence is CSVGQQETQYF. The CDR3 coding sequence is TGCAGCGTTGGTCAGCAAGAGACCCAGTACTTC. The gene calls are TRBV29-1 and TRBJ2-5, with D uncertain. The CDR3 loop spans 11 amino acids. V dropped 4 bases and J dropped 2 bases, with 5 bases sitting between them. Germline CDR1 and CDR2: SQVTM and ANQGSEA.

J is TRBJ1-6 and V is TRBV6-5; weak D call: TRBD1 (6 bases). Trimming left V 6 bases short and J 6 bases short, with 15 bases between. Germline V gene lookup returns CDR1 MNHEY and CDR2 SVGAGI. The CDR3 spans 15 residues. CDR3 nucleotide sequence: TGTGCCAGCAGCCAAACCACAGGGCTTAATTCACCCCTCCACTTT. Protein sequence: CASSQTTGLNSPLHF.

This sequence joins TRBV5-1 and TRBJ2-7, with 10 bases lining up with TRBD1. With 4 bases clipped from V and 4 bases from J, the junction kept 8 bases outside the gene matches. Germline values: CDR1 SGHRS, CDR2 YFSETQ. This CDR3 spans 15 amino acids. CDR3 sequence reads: CASSRGTGVIYEQYF. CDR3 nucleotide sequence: TGCGCCAGCAGCAGGGGGACAGGGGTGATATACGAGCAGTACTTC. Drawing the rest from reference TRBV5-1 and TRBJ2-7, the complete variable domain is KAGVTQTPRYLIKTRGQQVTLSCSPISGHRSVSWYQQTPGQGLQFLFEYFSETQRNKGNFPGRFSGRQFSNSRSEMNVSTLELGDSALYLCASSRGTGVIYEQYFGPGTRLTVT.

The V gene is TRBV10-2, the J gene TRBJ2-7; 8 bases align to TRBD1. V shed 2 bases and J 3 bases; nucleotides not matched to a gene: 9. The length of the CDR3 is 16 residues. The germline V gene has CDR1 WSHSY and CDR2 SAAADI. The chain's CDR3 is CASSEGRGQRHYEQYF. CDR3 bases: TGCGCCAGCAGTGAGGGCAGGGGGCAAAGACACTACGAGCAGTACTTC.

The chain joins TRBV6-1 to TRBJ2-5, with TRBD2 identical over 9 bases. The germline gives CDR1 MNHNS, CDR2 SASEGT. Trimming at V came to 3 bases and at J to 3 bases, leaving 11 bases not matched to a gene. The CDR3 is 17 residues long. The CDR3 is CASSEVLAGLSKETQYF. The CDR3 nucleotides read TGTGCCAGCAGTGAGGTACTAGCGGGCCTTTCTAAAGAGACCCAGTACTTC.

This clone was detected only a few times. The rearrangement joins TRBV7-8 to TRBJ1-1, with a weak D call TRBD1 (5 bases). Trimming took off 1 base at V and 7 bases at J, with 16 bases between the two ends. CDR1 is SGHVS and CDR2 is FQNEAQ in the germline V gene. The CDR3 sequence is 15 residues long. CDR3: CASSLGAGPGDEAFF. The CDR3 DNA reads TGTGCCAGCAGCTTAGGGGCAGGTCCGGGGGATGAAGCTTTCTTT.

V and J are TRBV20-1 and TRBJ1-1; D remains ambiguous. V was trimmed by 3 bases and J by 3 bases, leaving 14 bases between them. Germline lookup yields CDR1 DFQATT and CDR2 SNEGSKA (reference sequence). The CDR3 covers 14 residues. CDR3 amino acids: CSASRNWRDTEAFF. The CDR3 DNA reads TGCAGTGCTAGTAGGAATTGGCGGGACACTGAAGCTTTCTTT.

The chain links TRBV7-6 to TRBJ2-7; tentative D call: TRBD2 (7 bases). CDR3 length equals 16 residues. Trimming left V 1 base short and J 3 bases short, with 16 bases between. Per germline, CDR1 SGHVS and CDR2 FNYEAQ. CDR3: CASSLGQGGAFYEQYF. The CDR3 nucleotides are TGTGCCAGCAGCTTAGGCCAAGGGGGGGCTTTCTACGAGCAGTACTTC. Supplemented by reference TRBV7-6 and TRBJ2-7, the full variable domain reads GAGVSQSPRYKVTKRGQDVALRCDPISGHVSLYWYRQALGQGPEFLTYFNYEAQQDKSGLPNDRFSAERPEGSISTLTIQRTEQRDSAMYRCASSLGQGGAFYEQYFGPGTRLTVT.

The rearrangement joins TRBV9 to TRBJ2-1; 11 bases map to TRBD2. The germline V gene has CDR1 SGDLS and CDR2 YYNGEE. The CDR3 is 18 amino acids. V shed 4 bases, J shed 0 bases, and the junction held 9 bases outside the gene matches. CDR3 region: CASSSRLAGTSSYNEQFF. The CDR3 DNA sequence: TGTGCCAGCAGCTCACGACTAGCGGGGACGAGCTCCTACAATGAGCAGTTCTTC.

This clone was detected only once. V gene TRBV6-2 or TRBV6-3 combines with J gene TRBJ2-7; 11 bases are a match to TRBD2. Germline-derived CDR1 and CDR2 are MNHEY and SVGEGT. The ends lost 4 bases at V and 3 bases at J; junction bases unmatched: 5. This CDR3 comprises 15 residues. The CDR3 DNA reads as TGTGCCAGCAGTTCCCCAACTAGCGGGAGCTACGAGCAGTACTTC. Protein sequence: CASSSPTSGSYEQYF.

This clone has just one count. The CDR3 DNA reads as TGTGCCAGCAGCCTCGTCAGGGAAAGGACCGGGGAGCTGTTTTTT. Its translation is CASSLVRERTGELFF. The rearrangement links TRBV11-2 to TRBJ2-2; D is perhaps TRBD1 (5 bases). This CDR3 has 15 residues. CDR1 and CDR2 from the germline V gene are SGHAT and FQNNGV. The ends were cut back, 5 bases at V and 5 bases at J, with 15 bases in the middle.

For the CDR3, the DNA is TGTGCCAGCAGCTCACAGGGTTTGCGCAATGAGCAGTTCTTC. Protein sequence: CASSSQGLRNEQFF. The chain links TRBV7-9 to TRBJ2-1, with a weak D call TRBD1 (6 bases). V lost 4 bases and J lost 6, with 13 bases in between. CDR1 is SEHNR, CDR2 FQNEAQ, per germline (reference sequence). The CDR3 runs to 14 residues.

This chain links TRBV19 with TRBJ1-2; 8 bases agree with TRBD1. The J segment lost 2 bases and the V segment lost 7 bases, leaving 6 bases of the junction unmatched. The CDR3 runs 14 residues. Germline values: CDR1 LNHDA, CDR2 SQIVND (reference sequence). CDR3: CASTRDRSNYGYTF. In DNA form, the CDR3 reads TGTGCCAGTACCCGGGACAGGTCAAACTATGGCTACACCTTC.

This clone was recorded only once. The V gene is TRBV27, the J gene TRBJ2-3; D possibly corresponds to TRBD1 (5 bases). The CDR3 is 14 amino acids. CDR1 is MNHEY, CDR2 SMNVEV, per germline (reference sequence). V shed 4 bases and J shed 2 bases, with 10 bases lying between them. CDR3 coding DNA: TGTGCCAGCAGTTGGGGCTCCCTCACAGATACGCAGTATTTT. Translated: CASSWGSLTDTQYF.

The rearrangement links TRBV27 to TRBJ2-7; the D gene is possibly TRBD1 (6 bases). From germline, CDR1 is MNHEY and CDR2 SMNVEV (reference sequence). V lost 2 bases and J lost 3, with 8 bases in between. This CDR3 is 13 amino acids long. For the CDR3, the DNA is TGTGCCAGCAGTTTAGGCAGGGGCTACGAGCAGTACTTC. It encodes CASSLGRGYEQYF.

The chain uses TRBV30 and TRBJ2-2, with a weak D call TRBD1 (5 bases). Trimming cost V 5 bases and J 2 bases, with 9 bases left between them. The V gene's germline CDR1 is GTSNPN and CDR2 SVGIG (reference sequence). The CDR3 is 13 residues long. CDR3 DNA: TGTGCCTGGGCCCAGGGTAACACCGGGGAGCTGTTTTTT. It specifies CAWAQGNTGELFF.

Here the CDR3 reads CASSYLRTEGYNEQFF. CDR3 coding DNA: TGTGCCAGCAGTTACCTCCGGACAGAGGGCTACAATGAGCAGTTCTTC. The V gene is TRBV6-2 or TRBV6-3, the J gene TRBJ2-1, with D tentatively TRBD1 (6 bases). CDR1 MNHEY and CDR2 SVGEGT come from the germline V gene. The CDR3 contains 16 residues. Between the trimmed V and J ends, which lost 2 bases and 3 bases, there was a span of 14 bases.

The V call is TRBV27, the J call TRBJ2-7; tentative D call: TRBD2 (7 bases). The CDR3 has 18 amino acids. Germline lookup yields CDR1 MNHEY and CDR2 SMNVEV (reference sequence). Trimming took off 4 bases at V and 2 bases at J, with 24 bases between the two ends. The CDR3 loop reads CASSSRLLRGGGTYEQYF. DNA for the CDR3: TGTGCCAGCAGTTCCCGCCTCCTTCGGGGAGGGGGAACCTACGAGCAGTACTTC.

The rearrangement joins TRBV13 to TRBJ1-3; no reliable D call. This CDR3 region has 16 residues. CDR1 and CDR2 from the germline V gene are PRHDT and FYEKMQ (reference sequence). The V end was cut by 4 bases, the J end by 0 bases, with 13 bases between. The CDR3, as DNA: TGTGCCAGCAGCTCCAAGTTGGGGAGCTCTGGAAACACCATATATTTT. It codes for CASSSKLGSSGNTIYF. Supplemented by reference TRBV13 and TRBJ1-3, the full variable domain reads AAGVIQSPRHLIKEKRETATLKCYPIPRHDTVYWYQQGPGQDPQFLISFYEKMQSDKGSIPDRFSAQQFSDYHSELNMSSLELGDSALYFCASSSKLGSSGNTIYFGEGSWLTVV.

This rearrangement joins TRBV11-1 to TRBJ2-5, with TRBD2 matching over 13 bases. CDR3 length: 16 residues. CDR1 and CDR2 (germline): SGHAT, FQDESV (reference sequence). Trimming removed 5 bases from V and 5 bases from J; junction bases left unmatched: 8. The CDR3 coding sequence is TGTGCCAGCAGCGACGTACTAGCGGGAGGGAGGGAGACCCAGTACTTC. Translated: CASSDVLAGGRETQYF.

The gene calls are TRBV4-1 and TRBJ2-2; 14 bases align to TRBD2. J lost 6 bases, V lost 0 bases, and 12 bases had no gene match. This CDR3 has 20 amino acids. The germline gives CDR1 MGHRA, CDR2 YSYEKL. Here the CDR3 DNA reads TGCGCCAGCAGCCAAGATCAGGGGACTAGCGGGGGCAGGGGTGCCGGGGAGCTGTTTTTT. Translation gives CASSQDQGTSGGRGAGELFF.

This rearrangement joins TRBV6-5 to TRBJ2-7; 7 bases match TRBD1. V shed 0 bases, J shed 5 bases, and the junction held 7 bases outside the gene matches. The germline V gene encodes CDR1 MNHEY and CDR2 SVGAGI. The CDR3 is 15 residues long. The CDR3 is CASSYSETGLDEQYF. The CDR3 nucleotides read TGTGCCAGCAGTTACTCCGAGACAGGGCTTGACGAGCAGTACTTC.